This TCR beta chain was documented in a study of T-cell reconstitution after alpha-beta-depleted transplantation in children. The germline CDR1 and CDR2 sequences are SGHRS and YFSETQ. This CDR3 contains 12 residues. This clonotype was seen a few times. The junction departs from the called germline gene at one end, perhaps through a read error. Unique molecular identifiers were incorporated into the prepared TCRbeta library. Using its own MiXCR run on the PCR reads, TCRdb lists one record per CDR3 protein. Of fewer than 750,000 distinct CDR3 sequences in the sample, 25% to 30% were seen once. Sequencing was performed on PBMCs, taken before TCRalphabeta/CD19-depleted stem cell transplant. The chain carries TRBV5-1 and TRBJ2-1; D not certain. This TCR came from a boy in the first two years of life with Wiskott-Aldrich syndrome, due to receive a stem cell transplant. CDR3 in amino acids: CASSLAGSGTYF. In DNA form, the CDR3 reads TGCGCCAGCAGCTTGGCCGGCTCAGGTACCTACTTC.